This T cell receptor beta chain was sequenced during a study of blood T cell repertoires in COVID-19. CDR1 and CDR2 (germline): MNHEY, SMNVEV (reference sequence). The CDR3 is 14 amino acids. The ends were cut back, 2 bases at V and 0 bases at J, with 7 bases in the middle. Those enrolled, adults aged 18 to 89 years, came from under 25 US areas. Clinical history reported by participants formed the basis on which cohorts were assigned. Original analysis: Counts of nucleated cells, estimated from reference gene primer amplification, were obtained. Repertoires were generated with immunoSEQ multiplex PCR, while TCRdb's copy carries only in-frame clones and drops some. V and J calls and clone size are given by that table; D and trimming were obtained from the DNA. This sample carries some 190,000 clones, roughly 86% of them seen once, and the ten largest clones take just under 25%.

This TCR came from a woman aged 40 to 50 in a cohort exposed to, infected with or recovered from COVID-19 (not recorded which). This chain connects TRBV27 to TRBJ1-1; D remains unclear. The specimen sequenced was PBMCs or T cells enriched from blood (not recorded which). The CDR3 protein is CASSLGHLNTEAFF. The CDR3 region has the DNA TGTGCCAGCAGTTTAGGGCACCTGAACACTGAAGCTTTCTTT.